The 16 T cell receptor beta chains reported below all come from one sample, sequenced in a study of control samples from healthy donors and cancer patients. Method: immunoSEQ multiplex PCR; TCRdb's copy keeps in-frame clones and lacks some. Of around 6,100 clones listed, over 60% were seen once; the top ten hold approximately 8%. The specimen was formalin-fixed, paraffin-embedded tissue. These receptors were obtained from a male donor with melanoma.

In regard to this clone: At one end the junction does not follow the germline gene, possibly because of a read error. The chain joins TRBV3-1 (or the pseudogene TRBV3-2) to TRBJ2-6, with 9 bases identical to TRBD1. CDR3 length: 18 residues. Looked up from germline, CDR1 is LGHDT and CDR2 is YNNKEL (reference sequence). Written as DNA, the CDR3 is TGTGCCAGCAGCCGGCGCGGGACAGGGTACCCTGGGGCCAACGTCCTGATTTTC. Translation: CASSRRGTGYPGANVLIF.

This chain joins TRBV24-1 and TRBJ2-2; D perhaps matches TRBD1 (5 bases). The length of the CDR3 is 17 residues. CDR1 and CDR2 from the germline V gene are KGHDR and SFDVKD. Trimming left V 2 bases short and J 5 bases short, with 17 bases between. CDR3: CATSDSVWQGLTGELFF. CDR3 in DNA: TGTGCCACCAGTGATTCTGTATGGCAGGGTCTAACCGGGGAGCTGTTTTTT.

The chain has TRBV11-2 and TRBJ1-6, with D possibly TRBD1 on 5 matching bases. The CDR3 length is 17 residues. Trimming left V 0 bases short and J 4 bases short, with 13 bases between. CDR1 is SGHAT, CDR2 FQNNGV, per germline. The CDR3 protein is CASSLDVWTNYNSPLHF. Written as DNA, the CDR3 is TGTGCCAGCAGCTTAGATGTGTGGACAAATTATAATTCACCCCTCCACTTT.

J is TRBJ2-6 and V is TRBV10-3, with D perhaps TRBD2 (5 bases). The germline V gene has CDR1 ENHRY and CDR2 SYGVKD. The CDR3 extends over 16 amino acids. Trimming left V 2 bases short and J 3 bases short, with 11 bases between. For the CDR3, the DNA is TGTGCCATCAGTGAGGTGGGGAGTGGTGGGGCCAACGTCCTGACTTTC. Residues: CAISEVGSGGANVLTF.

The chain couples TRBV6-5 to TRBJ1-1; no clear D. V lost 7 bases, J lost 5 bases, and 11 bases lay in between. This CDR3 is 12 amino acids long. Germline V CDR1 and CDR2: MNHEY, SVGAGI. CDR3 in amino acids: CASTLGRTEAFF. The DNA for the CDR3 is TGTGCCAGCACCCTAGGGAGGACTGAAGCTTTCTTT.

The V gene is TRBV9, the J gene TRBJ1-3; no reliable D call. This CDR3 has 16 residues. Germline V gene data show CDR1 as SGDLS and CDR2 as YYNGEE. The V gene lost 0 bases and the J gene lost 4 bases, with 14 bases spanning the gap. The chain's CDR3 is CASSVELEAFGNTIYF. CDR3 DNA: TGTGCCAGCAGCGTAGAGTTGGAGGCCTTCGGAAACACCATATATTTT.

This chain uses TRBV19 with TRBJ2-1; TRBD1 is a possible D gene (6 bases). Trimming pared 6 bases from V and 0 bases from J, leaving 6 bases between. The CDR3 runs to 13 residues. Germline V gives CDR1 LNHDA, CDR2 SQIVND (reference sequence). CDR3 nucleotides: TGTGCCAGTAGGGACAGCTCCTACAATGAGCAGTTCTTC. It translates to CASRDSSYNEQFF.

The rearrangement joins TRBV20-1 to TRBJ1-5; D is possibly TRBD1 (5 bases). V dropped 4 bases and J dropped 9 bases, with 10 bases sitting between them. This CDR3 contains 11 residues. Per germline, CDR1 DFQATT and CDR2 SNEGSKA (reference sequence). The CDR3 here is CSAIQGGPQHF. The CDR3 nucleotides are TGCAGTGCTATCCAGGGAGGGCCCCAGCATTTT.

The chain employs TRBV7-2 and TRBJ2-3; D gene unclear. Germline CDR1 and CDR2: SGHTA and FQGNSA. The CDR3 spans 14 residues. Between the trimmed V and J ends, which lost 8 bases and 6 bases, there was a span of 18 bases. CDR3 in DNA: TGTGCCAGCGCCCTCGGTTCCTCAGTGGATACGCAGTATTTT. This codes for CASALGSSVDTQYF.

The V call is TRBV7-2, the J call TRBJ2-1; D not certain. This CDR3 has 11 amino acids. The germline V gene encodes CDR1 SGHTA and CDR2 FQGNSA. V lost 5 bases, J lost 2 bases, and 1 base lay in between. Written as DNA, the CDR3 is TGTGCCAGCAGCCCCTACAATGAGCAGTTCTTC. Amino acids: CASSPYNEQFF.

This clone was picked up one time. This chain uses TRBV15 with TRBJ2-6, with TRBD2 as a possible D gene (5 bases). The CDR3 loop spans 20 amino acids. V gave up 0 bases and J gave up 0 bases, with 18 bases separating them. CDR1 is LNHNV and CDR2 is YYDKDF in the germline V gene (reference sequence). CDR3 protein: CATSRDLRRKPDSGANVLTF. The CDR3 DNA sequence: TGTGCCACCAGCAGAGATTTGAGGAGGAAACCTGACTCTGGGGCCAACGTCCTGACTTTC.

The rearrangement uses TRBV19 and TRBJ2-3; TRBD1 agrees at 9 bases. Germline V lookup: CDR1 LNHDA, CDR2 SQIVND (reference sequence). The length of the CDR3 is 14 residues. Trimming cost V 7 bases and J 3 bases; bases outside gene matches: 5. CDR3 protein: CASTTGQGTDTQYF. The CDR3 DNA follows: TGTGCCAGTACCACAGGACAGGGGACAGATACGCAGTATTTT.

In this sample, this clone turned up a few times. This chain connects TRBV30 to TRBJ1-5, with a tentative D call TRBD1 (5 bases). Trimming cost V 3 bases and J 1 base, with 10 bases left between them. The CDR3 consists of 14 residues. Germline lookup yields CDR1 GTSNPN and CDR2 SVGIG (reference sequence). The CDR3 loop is CAWRGPGSNQPQHF. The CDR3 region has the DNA TGTGCCTGGAGAGGTCCAGGGAGCAATCAGCCCCAGCATTTT.

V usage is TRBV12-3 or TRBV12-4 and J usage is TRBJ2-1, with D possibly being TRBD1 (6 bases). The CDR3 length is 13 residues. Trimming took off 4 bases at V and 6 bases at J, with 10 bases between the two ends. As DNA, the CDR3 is TGTGCCAGCAGTTCGACAGGATCCAATGAGCAGTTCTTC. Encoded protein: CASSSTGSNEQFF.

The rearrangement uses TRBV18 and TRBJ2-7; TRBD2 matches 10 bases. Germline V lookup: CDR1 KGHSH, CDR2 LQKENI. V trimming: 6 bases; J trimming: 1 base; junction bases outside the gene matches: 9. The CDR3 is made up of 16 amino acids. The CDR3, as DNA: TGTGCCAGCTCGCCCCTGACTAGCGGGTCTTCCTACGAGCAGTACTTC. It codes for CASSPLTSGSSYEQYF. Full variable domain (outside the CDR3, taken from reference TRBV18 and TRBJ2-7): NAGVMQNPRHLVRRRGQEARLRCSPMKGHSHVYWYRQLPEEGLKFMVYLQKENIIDESGMPKERFSAEFPKEGPSILRIQQVVRGDSAAYFCASSPLTSGSSYEQYFGPGTRLTVT.

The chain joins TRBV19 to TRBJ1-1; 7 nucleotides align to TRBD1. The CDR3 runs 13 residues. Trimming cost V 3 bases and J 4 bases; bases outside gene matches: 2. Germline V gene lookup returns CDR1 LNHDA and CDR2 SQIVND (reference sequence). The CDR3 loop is CASSIQGGTEAFF. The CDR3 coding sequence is TGTGCCAGTAGTATTCAGGGGGGCACTGAAGCTTTCTTT.